The TCR beta chain under discussion was sequenced for a study of control samples from healthy donors and cancer patients. This clone showed up just once. Trimming cost V 3 bases and J 5 bases, with 11 bases left between them. The germline CDR1 and CDR2 sequences are MNHEY and SVGAGI. CDR3 length: 14 amino acids. Using immunoSEQ multiplex PCR, the repertoire was profiled, and TCRdb retains in-frame clones only, with some absent. The sample has 46,000 or so clones; more than 85% are singletons. This TCR was recovered from a woman aged 50 to 60 with head and neck cancer. The chain joins TRBV6-5 to TRBJ1-5; D gene unclear. The material sequenced was PBMCs. CDR3 DNA sequence: TGTGCCAGCAGTTATGGCGCGGGAGATCAGCCCCAGCATTTT. Protein product: CASSYGAGDQPQHF.